A single sample is the source of the 25 T cell receptor beta chains below, sequenced in a study of blood T cell repertoires in COVID-19 (TCRdb year 2020). The library was produced with the immunoSEQ multiplex PCR assay. TCRdb stores this immuneACCESS table with in-frame sequences only. Part of the clones is absent; in the studies checked, under half of the shortfall reflects unresolved V genes, and no reason is known for the rest. For this sample there are some 230,000 clones; approximately 90% appear just once. Roughly 3% of the sample goes to the ten largest clones. The sample taken for sequencing was PBMCs or T cells enriched from blood (not recorded which). The origin of the receptors is a woman between 18 and 29 years old in a cohort exposed to, infected with or recovered from COVID-19 (not recorded which).

The V and J genes are TRBV5-5 and TRBJ2-7, with D maybe TRBD1 (6 bases). The CDR3 contains 15 residues. CDR1 is SGHKS and CDR2 is YYEKEE in the germline V gene (reference sequence). V lost 0 bases to trimming and J lost 2 bases, with 12 bases between them. The CDR3 sequence: CASSLEQGGAYEQYF. The CDR3 DNA is TGTGCCAGCAGCTTGGAACAGGGTGGGGCCTACGAGCAGTACTTC.

The chain employs TRBV9 and TRBJ2-3, with D unresolved. The CDR3 covers 15 residues. Trimming took off 0 bases at V and 3 bases at J, with 11 bases between the two ends. Looked up from germline, CDR1 is SGDLS and CDR2 is YYNGEE. The CDR3 sequence: CASSVAGLPTDTQYF. The DNA for the CDR3 is TGTGCCAGCAGCGTAGCGGGTCTTCCTACAGATACGCAGTATTTT.

This chain links TRBV28 with TRBJ1-2; 8 bases are a match to TRBD1. V lost 1 base to trimming and J lost 6 bases; unmatched junction nucleotides: 7. The CDR3 is 15 residues long. CDR1 is MDHEN, CDR2 SYDVKM, per germline. In DNA form, the CDR3 reads TGTGCCAGCAGTTTATCAACCCCGGGACAGGATGGCTACACCTTC. Translation: CASSLSTPGQDGYTF.

The chain employs TRBV5-1 and TRBJ1-1, with 7 bases that match TRBD1. V trimming: 3 bases; J trimming: 3 bases; junction bases outside the gene matches: 5. Per germline, CDR1 SGHRS and CDR2 YFSETQ. The CDR3 totals 14 residues. CDR3 nucleotide sequence: TGCGCCAGCAGCTACACAGGGGCGGACACTGAAGCTTTCTTT. This translates into CASSYTGADTEAFF.

The rearrangement uses TRBV28 and TRBJ1-1, with 11 bases that match TRBD1. Germline V lookup: CDR1 MDHEN, CDR2 SYDVKM. There are 18 residues in the CDR3. V was clipped by 2 bases and J by 4 bases; unmatched bases: 12. CDR3 amino acids: CASSLETRTGGLVTEAFF. CDR3 bases: TGTGCCAGCAGTTTAGAGACTAGGACAGGGGGCCTGGTCACTGAAGCTTTCTTT.

This chain uses TRBV5-6 with TRBJ1-1; 10 bases are shared with TRBD1. The CDR3 covers 17 residues. The germline gives CDR1 SGHDT, CDR2 YYEEEE. The junction had 15 bases not matched to a gene; V was cut back by 5 bases and J by 5 bases. This CDR3 is CASSPGPGQGLETEAFF. In DNA, the CDR3 is TGTGCCAGCAGTCCAGGGCCGGGACAGGGGTTAGAAACTGAAGCTTTCTTT.

The chain carries TRBV19 and TRBJ1-5; possibly TRBD1 for D (5 bases). Per the germline V gene, CDR1 is LNHDA and CDR2 is SQIVND (reference sequence). V was cut by 3 bases and J by 0 bases, with 9 bases left in between. This CDR3 comprises 15 residues. For the CDR3, the DNA is TGTGCCAGTAGTATCACGACAGATAGCAATCAGCCCCAGCATTTT. Residues: CASSITTDSNQPQHF.

This sequence joins TRBV3-1 (or the pseudogene TRBV3-2) and TRBJ2-5, with 11 bases that match TRBD2. This CDR3 has 16 residues. CDR1 LGHDT and CDR2 YNNKEL come from the germline V gene (reference sequence). V trimming: 3 bases; J trimming: 1 base; junction bases outside the gene matches: 4. CDR3 amino acids: CASSQRTSGLQETQYF. The DNA of the CDR3 is TGTGCCAGCAGCCAGAGGACTAGCGGGCTCCAAGAGACCCAGTACTTC.

The chain employs TRBV7-3 and TRBJ2-5, with TRBD2 as a possible D gene (5 bases). Deletions cut 5 bases from V and 2 bases from J, with 21 bases between. This CDR3 comprises 17 residues. Germline CDR1 is SGHTA and CDR2 is FQGTGA. The CDR3 DNA follows: TGTGCCAGCAGCCCCGGTCGGGGATCGTGGGCTCAAGAGACCCAGTACTTC. Residues: CASSPGRGSWAQETQYF.

The chain uses TRBV9 and TRBJ2-1; D remains unclear. This CDR3 region has 14 residues. The V gene lost 4 bases and the J gene lost 9 bases, with 17 bases spanning the gap. Per germline, CDR1 SGDLS and CDR2 YYNGEE. DNA for the CDR3: TGTGCCAGCAGCCCCAGCTCCGGCGGCTTTGAGCAGTTCTTC. Encoded protein: CASSPSSGGFEQFF.

V and J are TRBV7-9 and TRBJ1-2, with D possibly TRBD1 on 6 matching bases. The CDR3 has 15 residues. Per germline, CDR1 SEHNR and CDR2 FQNEAQ (reference sequence). The ends were cut back, 0 bases at V and 8 bases at J, with 16 bases in the middle. CDR3 amino acids: CASSLAAGELWGYTF. The CDR3, as DNA: TGTGCCAGCAGCTTAGCCGCAGGGGAACTATGGGGCTACACCTTC. The variable domain in full, with the rest retrieved from reference TRBV7-9 and TRBJ1-2, is DTGVSQNPRHKITKRGQNVTFRCDPISEHNRLYWYRQTLGQGPEFLTYFQNEAQLEKSRLLSDRFSAERPKGSFSTLEIQRTEQGDSAMYLCASSLAAGELWGYTFGSGTRLTVV.

J is TRBJ1-1 and V is TRBV24-1; D might be TRBD1 (6 bases). Trimming took off 4 bases at V and 8 bases at J, with 10 bases between the two ends. The CDR3 sequence is 12 residues long. From germline, CDR1 is KGHDR and CDR2 SFDVKD. As DNA, the CDR3 is TGTGCCACCAGTGACGGGACACCCGAAGCTTTCTTT. Translating gives CATSDGTPEAFF.

The chain carries TRBV18 and TRBJ2-2; 7 positions match TRBD2. The germline gives CDR1 KGHSH, CDR2 LQKENI. This CDR3 spans 16 amino acids. The V and J ends lost 2 bases and 0 bases, in that order; junction bases with no gene match: 3. The CDR3 DNA reads as TGTGCCAGCTCACCAAGGGAGGGACCGAACACCGGGGAGCTGTTTTTT. Its protein is CASSPREGPNTGELFF. The entire variable domain, with the rest obtained from reference TRBV18 and TRBJ2-2, is as follows: NAGVMQNPRHLVRRRGQEARLRCSPMKGHSHVYWYRQLPEEGLKFMVYLQKENIIDESGMPKERFSAEFPKEGPSILRIQQVVRGDSAAYFCASSPREGPNTGELFFGEGSRLTVL.

The CDR3 loop is CASSVGLTGVREKLFF. The DNA for the CDR3 is TGTGCCAGCAGCGTAGGTCTAACAGGGGTAAGGGAAAAACTGTTTTTT. This chain uses TRBV9 with TRBJ1-4; 7 positions agree with TRBD1. The germline V gene has CDR1 SGDLS and CDR2 YYNGEE. Germline trimming cut 0 bases from V and 8 bases from J; bases unmatched to any gene: 10. This CDR3 contains 16 residues.

This chain joins TRBV5-6 and TRBJ2-2, with TRBD1 matching over 7 bases. The length of the CDR3 is 16 residues. Germline-derived CDR1 and CDR2 are SGHDT and YYEEEE. Germline trimming cut 4 bases from V and 4 bases from J; bases unmatched to any gene: 10. The chain's CDR3 is CASSNGGQAFTGELFF. The DNA of the CDR3 is TGTGCCAGCAGCAACGGAGGACAGGCCTTCACCGGGGAGCTGTTTTTT.

The V call is TRBV5-4, the J call TRBJ1-4; 10 nucleotides match TRBD1. Trimming at V came to 3 bases and at J to 6 bases, leaving 11 bases not matched to a gene. Per the germline V gene, CDR1 is SGHNT and CDR2 is YYREEE (reference sequence). The CDR3 runs to 17 residues. The CDR3 nucleotides read TGTGCCAGCAGCTACGGACAGGGGGGCAGGCGGGATGAAAAACTGTTTTTT. Amino acids: CASSYGQGGRRDEKLFF.

The chain couples TRBV29-1 to TRBJ2-5, with TRBD2 matching over 8 bases. The CDR3 runs 12 residues. Germline V CDR1 and CDR2: SQVTM, ANQGSEA. With 6 bases clipped from V and 5 bases from J, the junction kept 5 bases outside the gene matches. CDR3 coding DNA: TGCAGCGTGGGGAGCGGGAGTGAGACCCAGTACTTC. This gives the protein CSVGSGSETQYF.

The rearrangement uses TRBV5-4 and TRBJ2-2; 7 bases align to TRBD2. Germline V gene sequence: CDR1 SGHNT, CDR2 YYREEE (reference sequence). Trimming took 5 bases from V and 0 from J; bases not matched to a gene: 7. CDR3 length: 16 residues. CDR3 DNA sequence: TGTGCCAGCAGTACCGGAGCGGGATCGAACACCGGGGAGCTGTTTTTT. Its protein is CASSTGAGSNTGELFF.

V gene TRBV3-1 (or the pseudogene TRBV3-2) combines with J gene TRBJ1-2, with D uncertain. CDR3 length: 12 residues. In germline, CDR1 is LGHDT, CDR2 YNNKEL (reference sequence). V lost 1 base, J lost 4 bases, and 4 bases lay in between. In DNA, the CDR3 is TGTGCCAGCAGCCAAGCCGGCTATGGCTACACCTTC. Translating gives CASSQAGYGYTF.

As DNA, the CDR3 is TGTGCCAGCAGCTTAAACCAGGATGGCTACACCTTC. Translated, it gives CASSLNQDGYTF. This rearrangement joins TRBV11-2 to TRBJ1-2; D is uncertain. This CDR3 spans 12 amino acids. CDR1 is SGHAT, CDR2 FQNNGV, per germline. V was clipped by 2 bases and J by 6 bases, with 7 bases between them.

The chain links TRBV15 to TRBJ2-5, with 12 bases identical to TRBD2. CDR1 is LNHNV and CDR2 is YYDKDF in the germline V gene (reference sequence). The junction had 7 bases not matched to a gene; V was cut back by 1 base and J by 4 bases. The CDR3 consists of 17 residues. CDR3 bases: TGTGCCACCAGCAGAGGAGCGACTAGCGGGAGTTCAGAGACCCAGTACTTC. Translated, it gives CATSRGATSGSSETQYF.

The table lists this clone with a count of one. The V and J genes are TRBV5-1 and TRBJ1-6; maybe TRBD1 (5 bases). The CDR3 is 13 residues long. Germline assignment: CDR1 SGHRS and CDR2 YFSETQ. With 3 bases removed from V and 6 bases from J, the gap between germline ends came to 7 bases. CDR3 loop: CASSSDSNSPLHF. CDR3 DNA: TGCGCCAGCAGCTCCGACAGTAATTCACCCCTCCACTTT.

The V and J genes are TRBV6-1 and TRBJ1-2; 7 bases are a match to TRBD1. From germline, CDR1 is MNHNS and CDR2 SASEGT. This CDR3 region has 17 residues. The junction had 10 bases not matched to a gene; V was cut back by 3 bases and J by 0 bases. This chain's CDR3 is CASSEGVLTGSNYGYTF. Written as DNA, the CDR3 is TGTGCCAGCAGTGAGGGGGTGCTGACAGGGTCTAACTATGGCTACACCTTC.

V and J are TRBV6-5 and TRBJ1-2; 7 bases match TRBD1. The length of the CDR3 is 15 residues. The germline CDR1 and CDR2 sequences are MNHEY and SVGAGI. The ends lost 7 bases at V and 6 bases at J; junction bases unmatched: 14. The CDR3 is CASIGARQGWDGYTF. DNA of the CDR3: TGTGCCAGCATCGGCGCCCGACAGGGTTGGGATGGCTACACCTTC.

This chain links TRBV5-6 with TRBJ2-5, with 8 bases that match TRBD1. Trimming removed 5 bases from V and 4 bases from J; junction bases left unmatched: 10. In germline, CDR1 is SGHDT, CDR2 YYEEEE. The CDR3 spans 15 residues. The CDR3 sequence: CASRLLTGTGETQYF. As DNA, the CDR3 is TGTGCCAGCAGACTCCTTACCGGGACAGGAGAGACCCAGTACTTC.